This is a list of T cell receptor beta chains from one sample in a study of long-term antiretroviral therapy in people with HIV. Sequencing used immunoSEQ multiplex PCR; TCRdb keeps in-frame clones, though not all of them. The data show roughly 25,000 clones, over 85% seen once. Sequenced here: unsorted PBMCs, sampled 7.6 years after starting antiretroviral therapy. These receptors were collected from a woman in her thirties or forties with HIV. CDR3s include the opening cysteine and the closing phenylalanine or tryptophan. The order of the fields is CDR3 DNA, CDR3 protein, D gene, clone size, J gene, V gene. D genes are given only for firm matches. Rows may omit the clone size; those that give it use once, few, many or a size class.

DNA: TGTGCCTGGAGTCCCCACGATGAGCAGTTCTTC
CDR3: CAWSPHDEQFF
D: .
size: .
J: TRBJ2-1
V: TRBV30

DNA: TGTGCCAGCAGTTACCGGCGGCAGGACTTGCTTGGGACCTTC
CDR3: CASSYRRQDLLGTF
D: .
size: .
J: TRBJ1-2
V: TRBV6-5

DNA: TGTGCCAGTAGTGCCAGGGATTATGTACTAGCGGGGGACCCATTTAAGGATACGCAGTATTTT
CDR3: CASSARDYVLAGDPFKDTQYF
D: TRBD2
size: .
J: TRBJ2-3
V: TRBV19

DNA: TGTGCCAGCTCACCACGACTAGCGGGGACCGCAGAGACCCAGTACTTC
CDR3: CASSPRLAGTAETQYF
D: TRBD2
size: once
J: TRBJ2-5
V: TRBV18

DNA: TGTGCCAGTAGTCCCGAAGCGGGGAGAGCCTCCTACGAGCAGTACTTC
CDR3: CASSPEAGRASYEQYF
D: TRBD2
size: .
J: TRBJ2-7
V: TRBV19

DNA: TGTGCCAGCAGTTACTCACGGACGCTTCGGAACACTGAAGCTTTCTTT
CDR3: CASSYSRTLRNTEAFF
D: .
size: .
J: TRBJ1-1
V: TRBV6-5

DNA: TGTGCCAGCTCACCAGAAGTAGATTCACCCCTCCACTTT
CDR3: CASSPEVDSPLHF
D: .
size: once
J: TRBJ1-6
V: TRBV18

DNA: TGTGCCAGCAGCTCCCGCGGCTCCAGGGCCTCCCATGAAAAACTGTTTTTT
CDR3: CASSSRGSRASHEKLFF
D: .
size: once
J: TRBJ1-4
V: TRBV11-2

DNA: TGTGCCAGCAGTCAAAATGGGGCCTCGGAGACCCAGTACTTC
CDR3: CASSQNGASETQYF
D: .
size: once
J: TRBJ2-5
V: TRBV7-2

DNA: TGTGCCAGCAGCTTAGGACAGGATGAGCAGTTCTTC
CDR3: CASSLGQDEQFF
D: .
size: .
J: TRBJ2-1
V: TRBV7-9

DNA: TGTGCCAGCAGCGACCCCCCCGAGACCCAGTACTTC
CDR3: CASSDPPETQYF
D: .
size: .
J: TRBJ2-5
V: TRBV7-9

DNA: TGTGCCAGCAGCTCCTATTCAGGGGGACAAGAGACCCAGTACTTC
CDR3: CASSSYSGGQETQYF
D: TRBD1
size: .
J: TRBJ2-5
V: TRBV7-7

DNA: TGTGCCAGTAGTATTAAGTTTGGGACAGGGTCTTTCGGCAATCAGCCCCAGCATTTT
CDR3: CASSIKFGTGSFGNQPQHF
D: TRBD1
size: once
J: TRBJ1-5
V: TRBV19

DNA: TGTGCCAGCAGCCCGAGGAACACTGAAGCTTTCTTT
CDR3: CASSPRNTEAFF
D: .
size: .
J: TRBJ1-1
V: TRBV5-4

DNA: TGTGCCAGCAGCCAGGTTGGGTTCAGCTACAATGAGCAGTTCTTC
CDR3: CASSQVGFSYNEQFF
D: .
size: .
J: TRBJ2-1
V: TRBV14

DNA: TGCGCCAGCAGCCAATCAGGGTTTGGAGAGACCCAGTACTTC
CDR3: CASSQSGFGETQYF
D: .
size: .
J: TRBJ2-5
V: TRBV4-1

DNA: TGTGCCAGCAGCCGGATCACAGGGGTTAATCAGCCCCAGCATTTT
CDR3: CASSRITGVNQPQHF
D: TRBD1
size: .
J: TRBJ1-5
V: TRBV28

DNA: TGCGCCAGCAGCTTGGGGGGACGGAAAGGGCAAGCCCAGCATTTT
CDR3: CASSLGGRKGQAQHF
D: .
size: .
J: TRBJ1-5
V: TRBV5-1

DNA: TGTGCCACCAGCAGAGACCAGGGTGGAGGACAGGGGGGTATAGGGGAGCTGTTTTTT
CDR3: CATSRDQGGGQGGIGELFF
D: TRBD1
size: few
J: TRBJ2-2
V: TRBV15

DNA: TGTGCCAGCAGCGCCGGGACAGGGTACGACCAGCCCCAGCATTTT
CDR3: CASSAGTGYDQPQHF
D: TRBD1
size: .
J: TRBJ1-5
V: TRBV28

DNA: TGTGCCAGCAGCTTAAAGTGGACTGGGACTGAAGCTTTCTTT
CDR3: CASSLKWTGTEAFF
D: .
size: .
J: TRBJ1-1
V: TRBV7-2

DNA: TGTGCCATCAGTTCCGGGACAGGGGGTGGGACAGATACGCAGTATTTT
CDR3: CAISSGTGGGTDTQYF
D: TRBD1
size: .
J: TRBJ2-3
V: TRBV10-3

DNA: TGTGCCAGCAGTTACCCTGGGACAGCTGGAAACACCATATATTTT
CDR3: CASSYPGTAGNTIYF
D: TRBD1
size: .
J: TRBJ1-3
V: TRBV6-5

DNA: TGTGCCAGCAGCTCCGGGACGAATGGCTACACCTTC
CDR3: CASSSGTNGYTF
D: .
size: .
J: TRBJ1-2
V: TRBV7-6

DNA: TGTGCCAGCAGCAACGGGGTAGAAGCTTTCTTT
CDR3: CASSNGVEAFF
D: .
size: .
J: TRBJ1-1
V: TRBV21-1

DNA: TGTGCCAGCAGCTCCTTAGCGGGAAGCTCCTACAATGAGCAGTTCTTC
CDR3: CASSSLAGSSYNEQFF
D: TRBD2
size: .
J: TRBJ2-1
V: TRBV7-3

DNA: TGTGCCATCCTACAGGGGCCCACAGATACGCAGTATTTT
CDR3: CAILQGPTDTQYF
D: TRBD1
size: .
J: TRBJ2-3
V: TRBV28

DNA: TGTGCCAGCAGGTGGGACAGGGTTTACGAGCAGTACTTC
CDR3: CASRWDRVYEQYF
D: TRBD1
size: .
J: TRBJ2-7
V: TRBV6-1

DNA: TGTGCCAGCACCCTTGCAGGGAACACTGAAGCTTTCTTT
CDR3: CASTLAGNTEAFF
D: .
size: .
J: TRBJ1-1
V: TRBV6-6

DNA: TGTGCCATCAGCACCACCGGGACTAGCCTCTCCTACGAGCAGTACTTC
CDR3: CAISTTGTSLSYEQYF
D: TRBD2
size: .
J: TRBJ2-7
V: TRBV10-3

DNA: TGTGCCAGCAGCTTCGATGGGAAAGCCAAAAACATTCAGTACTTC
CDR3: CASSFDGKAKNIQYF
D: .
size: .
J: TRBJ2-4
V: TRBV7-9

DNA: TGTGCCAGCAGCACCAGACAGAGACCGAACACTGAAGCTTTCTTT
CDR3: CASSTRQRPNTEAFF
D: .
size: .
J: TRBJ1-1
V: TRBV7-9

DNA: TGTGCCAGCAGCTCAAGCCCCGGGACAACTAATGAAAAACTGTTTTTT
CDR3: CASSSSPGTTNEKLFF
D: .
size: .
J: TRBJ1-4
V: TRBV9

DNA: TGTGCCAGCCTTCAGGGATATGAGCAGTTCTTC
CDR3: CASLQGYEQFF
D: .
size: .
J: TRBJ2-1
V: TRBV6-5

DNA: TGTGCCAGCAGAGCCTCTCTTCGATCACCCCTCCACTTT
CDR3: CASRASLRSPLHF
D: .
size: once
J: TRBJ1-6
V: TRBV25-1

DNA: TGTGCCAGCAGGGGGTATGGGGCCAACGTCCTGACTTTC
CDR3: CASRGYGANVLTF
D: .
size: .
J: TRBJ2-6
V: TRBV27

DNA: TGTGCCAGCTCACCGTACGGTCCTAACCAGGGGAGTGAGGGCTACACCTTC
CDR3: CASSPYGPNQGSEGYTF
D: .
size: few
J: TRBJ1-2
V: TRBV18

DNA: TGTGCCAGCAGCTTAGGACTAGCGGGGGGGGCAGATACGCAGTATTTT
CDR3: CASSLGLAGGADTQYF
D: TRBD2
size: once
J: TRBJ2-3
V: TRBV7-2

DNA: TGCAGCGTTTCCTACAGGGTAAAGCGGGTGAGCAATCAGCCCCAGCATTTT
CDR3: CSVSYRVKRVSNQPQHF
D: .
size: once
J: TRBJ1-5
V: TRBV29-1

DNA: TGTGCCAGCAGCTTAGCGACCCGACGGAACACTGAAGCTTTCTTT
CDR3: CASSLATRRNTEAFF
D: .
size: .
J: TRBJ1-1
V: TRBV7-9

DNA: TGCACCAGCAGCCAAGCGGAAAGGGAGGCCTACGAGCAGTACTTC
CDR3: CTSSQAEREAYEQYF
D: .
size: .
J: TRBJ2-7
V: TRBV1

DNA: TGTGCCAGCAGCTTAGATGGGGTAAGGGGGGCAGTGAACACTGAAGCTTTCTTT
CDR3: CASSLDGVRGAVNTEAFF
D: .
size: .
J: TRBJ1-1
V: TRBV11-3

DNA: TGTGCCAGTAGTATTCCCGGGAACAATCAGCCCCAGCATTTT
CDR3: CASSIPGNNQPQHF
D: .
size: .
J: TRBJ1-5
V: TRBV19

DNA: TGTGCCAGTAGTATCCAGGGGTTCGGGGAGACCCAGTACTTC
CDR3: CASSIQGFGETQYF
D: .
size: .
J: TRBJ2-5
V: TRBV19

DNA: TGTGCCGGAAACCGGGACAGCGAAGGAAAAGCTTTCTTT
CDR3: CAGNRDSEGKAFF
D: TRBD1
size: .
J: TRBJ1-1
V: TRBV30